This entry lists 17 T cell receptor beta chains sequenced from one sample in a study of blood T cells in healthy people across ages. A J-beta primer mix and a sample-barcoded 5' primer were used in a second PCR of about 7 to 12 cycles. TCRdb re-called the 5' RACE reads with MiXCR, one entry per CDR3 protein. The sample lists about 650,000 distinct CDR3 sequences, roughly 30% seen once, with roughly 15% in the top ten. The sequenced sample consisted of blood. The receptor set was obtained from a woman aged 80 or over in good health.

This chain connects TRBV7-2 to TRBJ2-7, with D possibly TRBD1 on 5 matching bases. Germline values: CDR1 SGHTA, CDR2 FQGNSA. The CDR3 extends over 12 amino acids. The CDR3 reads CAGSKQVYEQYV. The CDR3 region has the DNA TGTGCCGGCAGCAAACAGGTCTACGAGCAGTACGTC.

This clonotype was picked up many times. J is TRBJ2-7 and V is TRBV12-3 or TRBV12-4; D not certain. The CDR3 runs 14 residues. Trimming took off 2 bases at V and 2 bases at J, with 10 bases between the two ends. CDR3 amino acids: CASSLSGATYEQYF. CDR3 nucleotides: TGTGCCAGCAGTTTATCAGGCGCCACCTACGAGCAGTACTTC.

The chain employs TRBV7-6 and TRBJ2-1, with D uncertain. The J call could be wrong; TRBJ2-7 is a better fit for the DNA end. CDR1 SGHVS and CDR2 FNYEAQ come from the germline V gene. This CDR3 spans 16 amino acids. In DNA, the CDR3 is TGTGCCAGCAGTTTCGATTGGGGTTCCTCCTACAATGAGCAGTACTTC. It specifies CASSFDWGSSYNEQYF.

This clonotype occurred many times. The CDR3 loop reads CATSVGGGPTDTQYF. The CDR3 region has the DNA TGTGCCACCAGTGTCGGGGGGGGGCCCACGGATACGCAGTATTTT. The J gene is TRBJ2-3, the V gene TRBV24-1, with 8 bases lining up with TRBD2. From germline, CDR1 is KGHDR and CDR2 SFDVKD. This CDR3 has 15 residues. V was pared by 5 bases and J by 6 bases, with 9 bases of the junction left unmatched.

The chain links TRBV5-1 to TRBJ1-2; perhaps TRBD1 as D (5 bases). Germline-derived CDR1 and CDR2 are SGHRS and YFSETQ. This CDR3 comprises 15 residues. V was cut by 0 bases and J by 4 bases, with 13 bases left in between. CDR3: CASSLAPDSIYGYTF. CDR3 nucleotides: TGCGCCAGCAGCTTGGCTCCTGACAGCATCTATGGCTACACCTTC.

This clonotype was counted a few times. The chain has TRBV7-2 and TRBJ1-1; D gene uncertain. V was pared by 5 bases and J by 1 base, with 17 bases between. CDR1 and CDR2 (germline): SGHTA, FQGNSA. The length of the CDR3 is 16 residues. The CDR3 DNA reads TGTGCCAGCAGCCCTCCTAGGGATACGAGGAACACTGAAGCTTTCTTT. It is translated as CASSPPRDTRNTEAFF.

This clonotype was picked up many times. The chain uses TRBV5-1 and TRBJ2-7, with 9 positions matching TRBD2. Trimming cost V 3 bases and J 4 bases; bases outside gene matches: 5. Per germline, CDR1 SGHRS and CDR2 YFSETQ. The CDR3 sequence is 14 residues long. In DNA form, the CDR3 reads TGCGCCAGCAGCTCCTTAGCGGGAGATTACGAGCAGTACTTC. As protein: CASSSLAGDYEQYF. The full variable domain, rest sourced from reference TRBV5-1 and TRBJ2-7, is KAGVTQTPRYLIKTRGQQVTLSCSPISGHRSVSWYQQTPGQGLQFLFEYFSETQRNKGNFPGRFSGRQFSNSRSEMNVSTLELGDSALYLCASSSLAGDYEQYFGPGTRLTVT.

As regards this clonotype: A junction boundary mismatches the germline segment, possibly from a read error. V gene TRBV10-3 combines with J gene TRBJ2-4, with 10 bases aligning to TRBD1. The J call may be faulty, since TRBJ2-7 better matches the DNA end. The germline CDR1 and CDR2 sequences are ENHRY and SYGVKD. The length of the CDR3 is 16 residues. CDR3 region: CVISESDGTGDIEQYF. CDR3 coding DNA: TGTGTCATCAGTGAGTCGGACGGGACAGGGGACATCGAGCAGTACTTC.

V is TRBV27 and J is TRBJ2-3, with 8 bases matching TRBD2. The CDR3 runs 14 residues. The V gene end was trimmed by 4 bases and the J gene end by 4 bases; junction bases not matched to a gene: 4. Germline-derived CDR1 and CDR2 are MNHEY and SMNVEV (reference sequence). CDR3 residues: CASSSGLAADTQYF. CDR3 sequence (DNA): TGTGCCAGCAGTTCAGGACTAGCCGCAGATACGCAGTATTTT.

This chain connects TRBV30 to TRBJ1-2, with TRBD1 identical over 9 bases. The CDR3 consists of 13 residues. Trimming at V came to 1 base and at J to 7 bases, leaving 4 bases not matched to a gene. Germline CDR1 and CDR2: GTSNPN and SVGIG (reference sequence). The CDR3 is CAWSEQGARGYTF. DNA of the CDR3: TGTGCCTGGAGTGAACAGGGGGCGCGTGGCTACACCTTC.

This clonotype was detected only a few times. The chain uses TRBV9 and TRBJ2-7; weak D call: TRBD1 (6 bases). The CDR3 totals 13 residues. Trimming stripped 3 bases from V and 0 bases from J, with 7 bases between. Germline values: CDR1 SGDLS, CDR2 YYNGEE. Here the CDR3 DNA reads TGTGCCAGCAGCGGGACAGCCTCCTACGAGCAGTACTTC. As protein: CASSGTASYEQYF.

This clonotype was recorded many times. The V call is TRBV27, the J call TRBJ2-7, with D unresolved. The CDR3 totals 15 residues. Germline values: CDR1 MNHEY, CDR2 SMNVEV (reference sequence). The V and J ends lost 3 bases and 1 base respectively, with 13 bases between them. DNA of the CDR3: TGTGCCAGCAGTTTTCACCGGGTCCGATCCTACGAGCAGTACTTC. Translation gives CASSFHRVRSYEQYF.

This clonotype was seen many times. V is TRBV10-3 and J is TRBJ2-7; D may be TRBD2 (5 bases). Germline V gives CDR1 ENHRY, CDR2 SYGVKD. Trimming removed 3 bases at V and 0 bases at J, with 18 bases between. This CDR3 is built from 17 residues. The CDR3 loop is CAISDIAGVQSSYEQYF. CDR3 DNA sequence: TGTGCCATCAGTGATATCGCCGGGGTTCAGAGCTCCTACGAGCAGTACTTC.

For this clonotype: The junction departs from the called germline gene at one end, perhaps through a read error. This chain connects TRBV28 to TRBJ2-3, with D tentatively TRBD1 (6 bases). This CDR3 comprises 16 residues. Germline V gene sequence: CDR1 MDHEN, CDR2 SYDVKM. This chain's CDR3 is CASSQGDQGSTDAQYF. The CDR3 DNA follows: TGTGCCAGCAGCCAAGGGGACCAGGGGAGCACAGATGCGCAGTATTTT.

This clonotype was detected many times. The rearrangement links TRBV20-1 to TRBJ2-3; TRBD1 is a possible D gene (5 bases). This CDR3 region has 15 residues. CDR1 DFQATT and CDR2 SNEGSKA come from the germline V gene (reference sequence). Trimming shortened V by 5 bases and J by 1 base, and 16 bases separated the two germline ends. For the CDR3, the DNA is TGCAGTGCTGCGGTTGGCAGGGTGGGCACAGATACGCAGTATTTT. Its translation is CSAAVGRVGTDTQYF.

This clonotype was picked up many times. This clone may be a read error of a much larger clone one base away. The chain is built from TRBV12-3 or TRBV12-4 and TRBJ2-5; 9 bases are a match to TRBD1. The CDR3 is 14 amino acids. Unmatched junction bases numbered 13, after V lost 6 bases and J lost 11 bases. This CDR3 is CASSPGQGLSEQYF. The CDR3 DNA follows: TGTGCCAGCAGCCCGGGACAGGGTTTGAGTGAGCAGTACTTC.

This clonotype has just a few counts. The chain links TRBV4-3 to TRBJ2-7; the D gene could be TRBD1 or TRBD2 (5 bases each). CDR1 and CDR2 (germline): LGHNA, YSLEER. Trimming removed 0 bases at V and 0 bases at J, with 12 bases between. This CDR3 has 16 amino acids. In DNA, the CDR3 is TGCGCCAGCAGCCAAGATGGGACGGGGAGCTCCTACGAGCAGTACTTC. It is translated as CASSQDGTGSSYEQYF.